This T cell receptor beta chain was identified in a study of blood T cell repertoires in COVID-19. Only in-frame clones appear in the TCRdb table, and some are missing; sequencing was by immunoSEQ multiplex PCR. The table has 150,000 to 200,000 clones, approximately 86% seen once. The origin of this receptor is a woman aged 80 or over in a cohort sampled during active or convalescent COVID-19. What was sequenced was peripheral blood.

The CDR3 region is CASTGQGAYEKLFF. The CDR3 DNA reads TGTGCCAGCACCGGACAGGGGGCATATGAAAAACTGTTTTTT. The rearrangement uses TRBV2 and TRBJ1-4, with 11 bases aligning to TRBD1. The CDR3 spans 14 residues. Germline V gives CDR1 SNHLY, CDR2 FYNNEI. The trim removed 7 bases at V and 6 bases at J, leaving 4 bases unmatched.